A selection of T cell receptor beta chains follows, all from one sample in a study of T-cell reconstitution after alpha-beta-depleted transplantation in children. From the PCR reads, TCRdb called clonotypes with MiXCR, one entry per CDR3 protein. The sample consists of 450,000 to 600,000 distinct CDR3 sequences, 30% to 35% of them appearing once. This material consisted of PBMCs from the stem cell graft donor, taken from the stem cell graft. These receptors came from a human donor who donated a stem cell graft to a child with aplastic anemia. Each CDR3 is given with its conserved first and last residue. Fields, in order: clone size, D gene, J gene, V gene, CDR3 protein, CDR3 DNA. A D gene is named only where the DNA matches it firmly. Clone sizes are given selectively: once, few, many, or a class where the clone is expanded.

clone_size: .
d_call: TRBD1
j_call: TRBJ2-7
v_call: TRBV28
cdr3_aa: CASSLSRGIQYF
cdr3_nt: TGTGCCAGCAGTTTATCCAGGGGGATCCAGTACTTC

clone_size: few
d_call: .
j_call: TRBJ2-2
v_call: TRBV10-3
cdr3_aa: CAIRAASSNTGELFF
cdr3_nt: TGTGCCATCAGGGCAGCCTCCTCGAACACCGGGGAGCTGTTTTTT

clone_size: .
d_call: TRBD2
j_call: TRBJ2-1
v_call: TRBV7-8
cdr3_aa: CASSLALGGRVYNEQFF
cdr3_nt: TGTGCCAGCAGCTTAGCTCTTGGCGGGAGGGTCTACAATGAGCAGTTCTTC

clone_size: few
d_call: .
j_call: TRBJ2-3
v_call: TRBV5-1
cdr3_aa: CASSLMELLTDTQYF
cdr3_nt: TGCGCCAGCAGCTTGATGGAGTTACTCACAGATACGCAGTATTTT

clone_size: .
d_call: .
j_call: TRBJ2-1
v_call: TRBV12-3/TRBV12-4
cdr3_aa: CASSLDTNNEQFF
cdr3_nt: TGTGCCAGCAGTTTAGACACCAACAATGAGCAGTTCTTC

clone_size: .
d_call: TRBD2
j_call: TRBJ2-5
v_call: TRBV12-3/TRBV12-4
cdr3_aa: CASSFWASGSPQETQYF
cdr3_nt: TGTGCCAGCAGTTTTTGGGCTAGCGGGAGCCCTCAAGAGACCCAGTACTTC

clone_size: .
d_call: TRBD2
j_call: TRBJ2-5
v_call: TRBV9
cdr3_aa: CASSGSTSGVHQETQYF
cdr3_nt: TGTGCCAGCAGCGGATCGACTAGCGGGGTCCACCAAGAGACCCAGTACTTC

clone_size: .
d_call: .
j_call: TRBJ1-3
v_call: TRBV30
cdr3_aa: CAWNPGSSGNTIYF
cdr3_nt: TGTGCCTGGAATCCGGGAAGCTCTGGAAACACCATATATTTT

clone_size: .
d_call: TRBD1
j_call: TRBJ1-6
v_call: TRBV7-2
cdr3_aa: CASTLPGQSYNSPLHF
cdr3_nt: TGTGCCAGCACACTACCGGGACAGTCTTATAATTCACCCCTCCACTTT

clone_size: .
d_call: TRBD2
j_call: TRBJ2-7
v_call: TRBV5-1
cdr3_aa: CASSFSGRAYEQYF
cdr3_nt: TGCGCCAGCAGCTTTAGCGGGAGGGCCTACGAGCAGTACTTC

clone_size: .
d_call: .
j_call: TRBJ2-1
v_call: TRBV11-3
cdr3_aa: CASSLGVLAGSEQFF
cdr3_nt: TGTGCCAGCAGCTTAGGAGTACTAGCTGGGTCTGAGCAGTTCTTC

clone_size: .
d_call: .
j_call: TRBJ1-2
v_call: TRBV27
cdr3_aa: CASSFTGRRIYGYTF
cdr3_nt: TGTGCCAGCAGCTTCACAGGGCGTCGAATCTATGGCTACACCTTC

clone_size: .
d_call: .
j_call: TRBJ2-1
v_call: TRBV5-1
cdr3_aa: CASSPNPGTPYNEQFF
cdr3_nt: TGCGCCAGCAGCCCGAACCCCGGGACACCCTACAATGAGCAGTTCTTC

clone_size: .
d_call: TRBD2
j_call: TRBJ2-2
v_call: TRBV3-1
cdr3_aa: CASSQVAGANTGELFF
cdr3_nt: TGTGCCAGCAGCCAAGTTGCGGGAGCGAACACCGGGGAGCTGTTTTTT

clone_size: .
d_call: .
j_call: TRBJ1-1
v_call: TRBV12-5
cdr3_aa: CASGFGPTEAFF
cdr3_nt: TGTGCTAGTGGTTTCGGACCCACTGAAGCTTTCTTT

clone_size: once
d_call: .
j_call: TRBJ2-1
v_call: TRBV15
cdr3_aa: CATSLQGTFVNEQFF
cdr3_nt: TGTGCCACCAGCCTCCAGGGTACTTTTGTTAATGAGCAGTTCTTC

clone_size: .
d_call: .
j_call: TRBJ1-4
v_call: TRBV4-1
cdr3_aa: CASSQGSGVSEKLFF
cdr3_nt: TGCGCCAGCAGCCAAGGTTCAGGTGTAAGTGAAAAACTGTTTTTT

clone_size: .
d_call: .
j_call: TRBJ2-1
v_call: TRBV5-5
cdr3_aa: CASSLADTYNEQFF
cdr3_nt: TGTGCCAGCAGCTTGGCGGACACCTACAATGAGCAGTTCTTC

clone_size: .
d_call: .
j_call: TRBJ1-1
v_call: TRBV27
cdr3_aa: CASSLRQARAEAFF
cdr3_nt: TGTGCCAGCAGTTTGAGGCAGGCCCGGGCTGAAGCTTTCTTT

clone_size: .
d_call: .
j_call: TRBJ1-2
v_call: TRBV12-3/TRBV12-4
cdr3_aa: CASSPQRFGGYTF
cdr3_nt: TGTGCCAGCAGTCCGCAGCGGTTTGGTGGCTACACCTTC

clone_size: .
d_call: TRBD2
j_call: TRBJ2-3
v_call: TRBV15
cdr3_aa: CATSARLAGGPDTQYF
cdr3_nt: TGTGCCACCAGCGCCAGACTAGCGGGAGGGCCGGATACGCAGTATTTT

clone_size: .
d_call: TRBD2
j_call: TRBJ2-1
v_call: TRBV5-4
cdr3_aa: CASSSTGLAGGPYNEQFF
cdr3_nt: TGTGCCAGCAGCTCTACAGGACTAGCGGGAGGGCCATACAATGAGCAGTTCTTC

clone_size: .
d_call: .
j_call: TRBJ1-1
v_call: TRBV3-1
cdr3_aa: CASSQGHGIAAFF
cdr3_nt: TGTGCCAGCAGCCAAGGTCACGGAATTGCAGCTTTCTTT

clone_size: .
d_call: .
j_call: TRBJ1-2
v_call: TRBV6-1
cdr3_aa: CASSLRESDGYTF
cdr3_nt: TGTGCCAGCAGCCTAAGGGAGTCTGATGGCTACACCTTC

clone_size: few
d_call: .
j_call: TRBJ1-1
v_call: TRBV20-1
cdr3_aa: CSADSQVFNTEAFF
cdr3_nt: TGCAGTGCCGACTCACAAGTTTTTAACACTGAAGCTTTCTTT

clone_size: .
d_call: .
j_call: TRBJ1-2
v_call: TRBV19
cdr3_aa: CASSISSGYTF
cdr3_nt: TGTGCCAGTAGTATTTCCAGTGGCTACACCTTC

clone_size: .
d_call: .
j_call: TRBJ1-6
v_call: TRBV12-3/TRBV12-4
cdr3_aa: CASSRKGASPLHF
cdr3_nt: TGTGCCAGCAGTAGAAAAGGGGCTTCACCCCTCCACTTT

clone_size: few
d_call: .
j_call: TRBJ2-1
v_call: TRBV29-1
cdr3_aa: CSVEGLGKFF
cdr3_nt: TGCAGCGTTGAGGGACTTGGGAAGTTCTTC

clone_size: .
d_call: .
j_call: TRBJ2-1
v_call: TRBV7-2
cdr3_aa: CASSLSWASSYNEQFF
cdr3_nt: TGTGCCAGCAGCTTATCGTGGGCGAGCTCCTACAATGAGCAGTTCTTC

clone_size: .
d_call: TRBD2
j_call: TRBJ2-7
v_call: TRBV5-6
cdr3_aa: CASRTGTSGFYEQYF
cdr3_nt: TGTGCCAGCAGAACCGGGACTAGCGGCTTCTACGAGCAGTACTTC

clone_size: few
d_call: TRBD1
j_call: TRBJ1-5
v_call: TRBV12-3/TRBV12-4
cdr3_aa: CASSILTGVSNQPQHF
cdr3_nt: TGTGCCAGCAGTATCCTGACAGGGGTAAGCAATCAGCCCCAGCATTTT

clone_size: .
d_call: .
j_call: TRBJ2-1
v_call: TRBV7-2
cdr3_aa: CASSEIWSPEQFF
cdr3_nt: TGTGCCAGCAGCGAGATCTGGTCACCTGAGCAGTTCTTC

clone_size: .
d_call: .
j_call: TRBJ2-3
v_call: TRBV5-1
cdr3_aa: CASSLCTDTQYF
cdr3_nt: TGCGCCAGCAGCCTATGCACAGATACGCAGTATTTT

clone_size: .
d_call: .
j_call: TRBJ1-6
v_call: TRBV7-2
cdr3_aa: CASSLVAGLAHSPLHF
cdr3_nt: TGTGCCAGCAGCTTAGTGGCAGGACTCGCGCATTCACCCCTCCACTTT

clone_size: few
d_call: TRBD1
j_call: TRBJ2-3
v_call: TRBV7-2
cdr3_aa: CASMTGVGTDTQYF
cdr3_nt: TGTGCCAGCATGACAGGGGTCGGCACAGATACGCAGTATTTT

clone_size: .
d_call: .
j_call: TRBJ1-1
v_call: TRBV6-1
cdr3_aa: CASSLTDTEAFF
cdr3_nt: TGTGCCAGCAGTCTGACAGACACTGAAGCTTTCTTT

clone_size: once
d_call: .
j_call: TRBJ1-1
v_call: TRBV12-3/TRBV12-4
cdr3_aa: CASSLRAGGTEAFF
cdr3_nt: TGTGCCAGCAGTTTACGAGCGGGGGGGACTGAAGCTTTCTTT

clone_size: few
d_call: .
j_call: TRBJ2-5
v_call: TRBV6-1
cdr3_aa: CASRLQGGVGETQYF
cdr3_nt: TGTGCCAGCAGACTACAAGGGGGGGTAGGCGAGACCCAGTACTTC

clone_size: few
d_call: TRBD1
j_call: TRBJ1-2
v_call: TRBV5-6
cdr3_aa: CASSTDRGNYGYTF
cdr3_nt: TGTGCCAGCAGCACCGACAGGGGGAACTATGGCTACACCTTC

clone_size: .
d_call: .
j_call: TRBJ1-1
v_call: TRBV15
cdr3_aa: CATSRGVRGEAFF
cdr3_nt: TGTGCCACCAGCAGAGGGGTCAGGGGTGAGGCTTTCTTT